This T cell receptor (beta chain) derives from a study of identical twins (dated by TCRdb to the mid-2010s). Study-wide context: TCR alpha and beta repertoires from monozygotic twins, unrelated adults of various ages and cord blood were deep-sequenced to test whether fetal clonotypes persist. To rule out contamination, the twin experiments were replicated at different times with different library preparation protocols.

A word on this clonotype: Its antigen remains unidentified. No quality values exist for individual bases; no much larger clone is one base distant.

The study at large found these results: Zero-insertion analyses could be partly confounded by invariant T cells such as MAIT and iNKT, though diverse VJ usage argued against such confounding for most clonotypes. Abundant cord blood beta clonotypes had fewer insertions, young adult naive repertoires showed a similar but weaker trend, and memory repertoires showed no such trend. Compared with coincidental sharing between unrelated individuals, an excess of low generation-probability sequences was observed among out-of-frame TCR alpha sequences shared between twins. Recombination models systematically underestimated out-of-frame TCR alpha sharing in monozygotic twins but agreed with sharing between unrelated individuals. Because the same donors could not be followed over many years, conclusions were based on cross-sectional statistical analysis. The excess sharing between twins in beta out-of-frame sequences was weaker because fewer shared sequences reduced the signal-to-noise ratio.

All donors were healthy Caucasians. Three pairs of female monozygotic twins, all aged roughly 18 to 29 years, were included in the twin cohort. Positive isolation kits from Invitrogen were used to isolate CD4+ and CD8+ T cell populations. According to the germline V gene (reference sequence), CDR1 reads LNHNV and CDR2 reads YYDKDF. CDR3 length: 16 amino acids, cysteine to phenylalanine. Left in the record is the CDR3 DNA by itself, 48 bases read in frame from the first base. V and J lose 2 bases and 0 bases, and a span of 14 bases separates them. Library preparation employed 5' RACE. This sample was sequenced with an Illumina HiSeq 2000. Template switching added a universal primer binding site, and the final cDNA carried a unique molecular identifier that allowed TCR cDNA molecules to be counted accurately. Specific primers in the conserved constant-segment region were used to synthesize first-strand cDNA for TCR alpha and beta chains. To control for contamination, every cDNA library carried two barcodes: a SMART-Mk sample barcode plus Illumina barcodes. TruSeq adapter sequences and Illumina sample barcodes were added in two successive PCR steps. Sequencing of the TCR alpha and beta cDNA libraries was done on the Illumina HiSeq platform using custom primers. As for the original processing: MiGEC was used to process raw reads and extract unique molecular identifiers, and MiXCR was used to find CDR3 positions. For each individual, recombination models were inferred using an EM algorithm with the repgenHMM and IGoR tools. Shared clonotypes were analyzed with the tcR package in R, and sharing was normalized by the product of cloneset sizes. To study raw recombination free of thymic and clonal selection effects, out-of-frame nonproductive sequences were analyzed. TCRdb handled the public reads itself, with Q25 trimming in fastp and clone calling in MiXCR, and kept productive beta chains. Under each unique CDR3 protein, matching rows form one entry showing the most common genes and DNA. The V and J calls, along with clone size, are taken from TCRdb and not from the paper's own processing. Recorded for this sample are about 220,000 distinct CDR3 sequences; 7.5% of them occurred a single time. Of the sample, under 6% is held by the ten largest clones.

The sample was also reused in another study, on yellow fever vaccine responses in identical twins. Drawing on the second study: The T cell response to vaccination in identical twins was reported by the authors to appear partly convergent and partly personalized. Focusing on identical twins, the study followed the T cell clones that responded to the vaccine, and did so with precision.

The chain uses TRBV15 and TRBJ2-7, with no D gene named confidently. The sequence was obtained from a woman younger than 30 in good health. The sample taken for sequencing was CD8+ T cells sorted from blood. CDR3 reads: CATSRLIRDPSYEQYF. The nucleotide sequence reads TGTGCCACCAGCAGACTTATCCGCGACCCCTCCTACGAGCAGTACTTC.